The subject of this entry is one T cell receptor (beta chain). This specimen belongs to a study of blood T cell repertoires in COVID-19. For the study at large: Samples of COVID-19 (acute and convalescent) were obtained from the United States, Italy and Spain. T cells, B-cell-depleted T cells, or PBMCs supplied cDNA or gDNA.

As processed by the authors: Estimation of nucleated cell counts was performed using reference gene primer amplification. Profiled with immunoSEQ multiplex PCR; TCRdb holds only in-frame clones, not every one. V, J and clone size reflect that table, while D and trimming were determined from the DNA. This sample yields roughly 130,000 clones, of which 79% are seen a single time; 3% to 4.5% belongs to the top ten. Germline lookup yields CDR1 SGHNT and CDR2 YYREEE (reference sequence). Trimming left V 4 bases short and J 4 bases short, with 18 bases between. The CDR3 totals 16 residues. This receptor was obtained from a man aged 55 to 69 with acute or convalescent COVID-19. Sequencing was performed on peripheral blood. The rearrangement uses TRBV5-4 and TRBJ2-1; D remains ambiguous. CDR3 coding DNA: TGTGCCAGCAGCAGCCCACAGCTACGACGTTACAATGAGCAGTTCTTC. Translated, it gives CASSSPQLRRYNEQFF.